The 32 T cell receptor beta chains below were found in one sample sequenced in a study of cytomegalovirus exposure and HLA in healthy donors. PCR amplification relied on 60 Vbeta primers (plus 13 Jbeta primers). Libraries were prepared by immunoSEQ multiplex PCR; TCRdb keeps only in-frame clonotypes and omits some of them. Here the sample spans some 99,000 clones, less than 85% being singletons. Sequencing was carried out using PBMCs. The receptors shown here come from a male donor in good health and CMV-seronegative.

CDR3 amino acids: CASSPTGVEQYF. The CDR3 bases are TGTGCCAGCAGCCCCACAGGGGTCGAGCAGTACTTC. The chain links TRBV7-9 to TRBJ2-7; 7 bases align to TRBD1. Trimming removed 5 bases from V and 6 bases from J; junction bases left unmatched: 4. Per the germline V gene, CDR1 is SEHNR and CDR2 is FQNEAQ (reference sequence). CDR3 length: 12 amino acids.

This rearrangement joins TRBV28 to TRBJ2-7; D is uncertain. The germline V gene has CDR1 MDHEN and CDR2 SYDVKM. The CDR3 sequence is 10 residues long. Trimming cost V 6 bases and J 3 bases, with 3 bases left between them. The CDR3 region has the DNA TGTGCCAGCAGCAACTACGAGCAGTACTTC. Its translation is CASSNYEQYF.

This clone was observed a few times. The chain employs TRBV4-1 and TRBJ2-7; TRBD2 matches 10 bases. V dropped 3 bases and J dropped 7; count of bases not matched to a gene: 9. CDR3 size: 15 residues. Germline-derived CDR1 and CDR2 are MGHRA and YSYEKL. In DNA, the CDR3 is TGCGCCAGCAGCCACCAAAGCGGGAGGGCCTGGGAGCAGTACTTC. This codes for CASSHQSGRAWEQYF.

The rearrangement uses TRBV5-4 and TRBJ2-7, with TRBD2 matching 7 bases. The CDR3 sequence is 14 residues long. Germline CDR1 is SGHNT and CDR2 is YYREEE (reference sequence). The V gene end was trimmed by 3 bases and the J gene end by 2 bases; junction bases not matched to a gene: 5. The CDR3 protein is CASSSTSSPYEQYF. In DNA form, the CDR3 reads TGTGCCAGCAGCTCGACTAGCTCGCCCTACGAGCAGTACTTC. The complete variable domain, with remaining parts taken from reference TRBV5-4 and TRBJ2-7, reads ETGVTQSPTHLIKTRGQQVTLRCSSQSGHNTVSWYQQALGQGPQFIFQYYREEENGRGNFPPRFSGLQFPNYSSELNVNALELDDSALYLCASSSTSSPYEQYFGPGTRLTVT.

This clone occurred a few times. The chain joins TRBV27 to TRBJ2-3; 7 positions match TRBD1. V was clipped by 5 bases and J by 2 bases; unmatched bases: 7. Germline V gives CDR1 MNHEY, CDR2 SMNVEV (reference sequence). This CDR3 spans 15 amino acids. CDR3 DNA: TGTGCCAGCAGTATGCGGACAGGAAACACAGATACGCAGTATTTT. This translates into CASSMRTGNTDTQYF.

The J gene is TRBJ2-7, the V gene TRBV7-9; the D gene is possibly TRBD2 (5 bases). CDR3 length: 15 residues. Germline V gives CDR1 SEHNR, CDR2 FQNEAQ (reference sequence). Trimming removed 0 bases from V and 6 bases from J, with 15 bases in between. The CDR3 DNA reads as TGTGCCAGCAGCTTAGCGGGGAGTTTCATCTCCGAGCAGTACTTC. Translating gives CASSLAGSFISEQYF.

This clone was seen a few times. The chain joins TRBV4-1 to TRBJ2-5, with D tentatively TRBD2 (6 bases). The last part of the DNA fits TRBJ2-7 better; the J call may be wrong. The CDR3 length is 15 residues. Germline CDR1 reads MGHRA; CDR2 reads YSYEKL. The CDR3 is CASSPWVGTSNEQYF. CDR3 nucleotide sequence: TGCGCCAGCAGCCCGTGGGTAGGGACTTCTAACGAGCAGTACTTC.

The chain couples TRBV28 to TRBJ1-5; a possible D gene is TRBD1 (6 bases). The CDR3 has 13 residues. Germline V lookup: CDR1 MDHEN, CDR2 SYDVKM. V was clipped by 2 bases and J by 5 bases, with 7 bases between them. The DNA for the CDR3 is TGTGCCAGCAGTTTAACAGGGCATCAGCCCCAGCATTTT. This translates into CASSLTGHQPQHF. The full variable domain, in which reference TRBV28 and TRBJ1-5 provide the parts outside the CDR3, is DVKVTQSSRYLVKRTGEKVFLECVQDMDHENMFWYRQDPGLGLRLIYFSYDVKMKEKGDIPEGYSVSREKKERFSLILESASTNQTSMYLCASSLTGHQPQHFGDGTRLSIL.

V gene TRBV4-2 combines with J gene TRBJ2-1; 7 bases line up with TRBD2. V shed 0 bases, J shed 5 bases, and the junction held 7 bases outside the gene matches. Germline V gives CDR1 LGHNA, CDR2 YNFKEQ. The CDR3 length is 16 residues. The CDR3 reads CASSQDGASGHNEQFF. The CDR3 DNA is TGTGCCAGCAGCCAAGATGGCGCTAGCGGACACAATGAGCAGTTCTTC.

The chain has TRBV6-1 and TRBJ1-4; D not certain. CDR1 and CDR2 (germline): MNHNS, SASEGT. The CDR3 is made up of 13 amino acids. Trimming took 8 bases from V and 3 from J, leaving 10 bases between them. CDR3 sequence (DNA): TGTGCCAGCGCGGCTTTGGCTAATGAAAAACTGTTTTTT. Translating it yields CASAALANEKLFF.

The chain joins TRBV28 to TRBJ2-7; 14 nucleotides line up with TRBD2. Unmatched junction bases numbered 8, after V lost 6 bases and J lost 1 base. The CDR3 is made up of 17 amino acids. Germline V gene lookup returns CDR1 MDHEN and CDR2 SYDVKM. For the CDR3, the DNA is TGTGCCAGCAGACTAGGGACTAGCGGGAGACTGTCCTACGAGCAGTACTTC. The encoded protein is CASRLGTSGRLSYEQYF.

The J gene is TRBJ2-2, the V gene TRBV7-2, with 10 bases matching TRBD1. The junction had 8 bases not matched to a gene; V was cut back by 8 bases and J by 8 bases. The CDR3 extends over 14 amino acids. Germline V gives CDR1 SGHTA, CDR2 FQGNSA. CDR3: CASRGQGTMGELFF. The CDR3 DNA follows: TGTGCCAGCCGGGGACAGGGGACCATGGGGGAGCTGTTTTTT.

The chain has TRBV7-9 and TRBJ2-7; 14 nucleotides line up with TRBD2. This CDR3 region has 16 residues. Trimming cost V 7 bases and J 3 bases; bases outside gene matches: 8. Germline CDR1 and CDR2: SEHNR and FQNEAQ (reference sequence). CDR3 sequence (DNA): TGTGCCAGCACCTCCTTTGGGACTAGCGGGAGCTACGAGCAGTACTTC. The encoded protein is CASTSFGTSGSYEQYF.

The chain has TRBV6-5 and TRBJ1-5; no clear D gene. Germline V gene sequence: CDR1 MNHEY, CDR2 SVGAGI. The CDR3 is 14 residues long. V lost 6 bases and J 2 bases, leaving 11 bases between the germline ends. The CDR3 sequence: CASRTSGRNQPQHF. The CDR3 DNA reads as TGTGCCAGCAGGACCTCAGGTCGCAATCAGCCCCAGCATTTT.

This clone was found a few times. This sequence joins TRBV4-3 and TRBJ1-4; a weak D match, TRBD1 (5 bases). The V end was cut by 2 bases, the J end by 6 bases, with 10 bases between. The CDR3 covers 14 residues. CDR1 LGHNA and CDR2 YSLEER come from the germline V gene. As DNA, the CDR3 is TGCGCCAGCAGCCAACTAGGGGTTGATGAAAAACTGTTTTTT. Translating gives CASSQLGVDEKLFF.

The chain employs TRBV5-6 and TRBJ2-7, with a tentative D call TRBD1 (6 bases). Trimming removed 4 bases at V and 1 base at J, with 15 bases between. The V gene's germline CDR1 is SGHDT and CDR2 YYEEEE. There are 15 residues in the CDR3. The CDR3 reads CASSGGPGQSYEQYF. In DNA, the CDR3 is TGTGCCAGCAGCGGGGGCCCGGGACAATCCTACGAGCAGTACTTC.

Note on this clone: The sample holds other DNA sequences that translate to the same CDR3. Written as DNA, the CDR3 is TGTGCCAGCAGTTACGACAGGGGTTACGAGCAGTACTTC. Residues: CASSYDRGYEQYF. The chain links TRBV6-5 to TRBJ2-7; 8 bases match TRBD1. V was pared by 2 bases and J by 4 bases, with 1 base of the junction left unmatched. Germline CDR1 MNHEY, CDR2 SVGAGI. CDR3 size: 13 residues.

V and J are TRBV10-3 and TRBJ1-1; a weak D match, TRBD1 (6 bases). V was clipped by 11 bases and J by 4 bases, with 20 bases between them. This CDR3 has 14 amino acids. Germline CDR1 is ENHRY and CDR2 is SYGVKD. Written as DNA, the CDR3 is TGTGCCGCCTGGGACACCCGATTTGGCACTGAAGCTTTCTTT. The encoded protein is CAAWDTRFGTEAFF.

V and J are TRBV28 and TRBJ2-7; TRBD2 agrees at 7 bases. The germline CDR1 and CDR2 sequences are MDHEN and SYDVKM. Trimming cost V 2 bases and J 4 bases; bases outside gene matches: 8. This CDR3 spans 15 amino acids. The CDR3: CASSLPTSRIYEQYF. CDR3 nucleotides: TGTGCCAGCAGTTTACCGACTAGCCGTATATACGAGCAGTACTTC.

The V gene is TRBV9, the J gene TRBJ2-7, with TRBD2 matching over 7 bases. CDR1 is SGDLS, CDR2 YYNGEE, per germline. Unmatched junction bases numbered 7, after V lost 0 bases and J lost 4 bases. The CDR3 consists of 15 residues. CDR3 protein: CASSVGLAEHYEQYF. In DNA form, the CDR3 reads TGTGCCAGCAGCGTAGGGCTAGCGGAACATTACGAGCAGTACTTC.

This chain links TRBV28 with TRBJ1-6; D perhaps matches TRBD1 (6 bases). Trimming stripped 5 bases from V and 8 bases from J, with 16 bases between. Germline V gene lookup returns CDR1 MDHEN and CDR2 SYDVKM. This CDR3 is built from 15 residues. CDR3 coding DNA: TGTGCCAGCAGTCGAGGAGGACAGTTCTATTCACCCCTCCACTTT. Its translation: CASSRGGQFYSPLHF.

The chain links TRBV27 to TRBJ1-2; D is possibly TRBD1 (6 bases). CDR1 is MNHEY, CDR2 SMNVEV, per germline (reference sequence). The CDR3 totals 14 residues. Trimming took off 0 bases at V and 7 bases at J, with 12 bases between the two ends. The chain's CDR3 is CASSLSGRGRGYTF. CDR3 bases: TGTGCCAGCAGTTTATCTGGCAGGGGACGTGGCTACACCTTC.

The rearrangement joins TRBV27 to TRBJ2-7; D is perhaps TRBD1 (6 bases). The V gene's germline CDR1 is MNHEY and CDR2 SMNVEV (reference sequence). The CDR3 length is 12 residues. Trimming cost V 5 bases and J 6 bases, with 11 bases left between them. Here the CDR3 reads CASSATGLEQYF. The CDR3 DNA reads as TGTGCCAGCAGTGCTACAGGGCTCGAGCAGTACTTC.

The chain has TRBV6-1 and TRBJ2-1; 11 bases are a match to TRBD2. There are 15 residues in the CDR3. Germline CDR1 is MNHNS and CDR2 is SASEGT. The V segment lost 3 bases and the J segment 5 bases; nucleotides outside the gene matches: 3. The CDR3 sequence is CASSDGLAGHNEQFF. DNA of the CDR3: TGTGCCAGCAGTGACGGACTAGCGGGTCACAATGAGCAGTTCTTC.

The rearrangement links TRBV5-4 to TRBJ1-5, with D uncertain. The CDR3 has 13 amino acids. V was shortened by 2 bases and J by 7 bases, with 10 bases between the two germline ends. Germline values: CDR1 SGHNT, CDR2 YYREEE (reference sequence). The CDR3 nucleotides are TGTGCCAGCAGCTTTGCCCCTGGCCAGCCCCAGCATTTT. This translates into CASSFAPGQPQHF.

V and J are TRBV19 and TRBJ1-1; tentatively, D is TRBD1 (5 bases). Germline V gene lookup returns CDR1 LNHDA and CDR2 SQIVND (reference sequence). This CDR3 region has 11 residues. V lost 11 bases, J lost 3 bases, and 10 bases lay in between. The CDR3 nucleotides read TGTGCCGGGGGGGAGGACACTGAAGCTTTCTTT. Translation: CAGGEDTEAFF.

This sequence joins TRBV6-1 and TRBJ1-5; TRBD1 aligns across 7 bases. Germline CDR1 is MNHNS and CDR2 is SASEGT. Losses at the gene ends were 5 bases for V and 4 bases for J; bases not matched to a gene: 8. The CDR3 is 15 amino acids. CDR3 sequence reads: CASSSGTARNQPQHF. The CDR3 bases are TGTGCCAGCAGTTCCGGGACAGCAAGGAATCAGCCCCAGCATTTT.

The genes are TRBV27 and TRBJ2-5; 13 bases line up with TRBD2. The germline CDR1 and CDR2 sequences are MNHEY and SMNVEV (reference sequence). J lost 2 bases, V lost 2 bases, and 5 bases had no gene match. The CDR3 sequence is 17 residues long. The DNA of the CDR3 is TGTGCCAGCAGTTTACCTCCGACTAGCGGGAGGCAAGAGACCCAGTACTTC. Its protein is CASSLPPTSGRQETQYF.

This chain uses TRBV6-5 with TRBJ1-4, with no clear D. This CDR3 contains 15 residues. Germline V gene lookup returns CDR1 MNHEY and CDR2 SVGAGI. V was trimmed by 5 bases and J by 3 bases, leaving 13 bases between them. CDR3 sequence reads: CASSQRTEPNEKLFF. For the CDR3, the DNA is TGTGCCAGCAGTCAAAGGACTGAACCTAATGAAAAACTGTTTTTT.

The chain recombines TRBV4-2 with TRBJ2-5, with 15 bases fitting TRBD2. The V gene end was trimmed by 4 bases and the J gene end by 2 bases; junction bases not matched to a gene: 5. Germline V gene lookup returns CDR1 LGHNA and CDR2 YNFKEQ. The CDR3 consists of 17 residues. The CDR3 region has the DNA TGTGCCAGCAGCCGGGGACTAGCGGGAGGCCAACAAGAGACCCAGTACTTC. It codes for CASSRGLAGGQQETQYF.

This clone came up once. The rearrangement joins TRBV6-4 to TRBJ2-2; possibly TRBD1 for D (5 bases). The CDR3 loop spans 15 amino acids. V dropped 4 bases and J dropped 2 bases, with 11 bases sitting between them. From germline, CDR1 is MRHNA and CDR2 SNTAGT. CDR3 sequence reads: CASSVAGKNTGELFF. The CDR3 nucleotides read TGTGCCAGCAGTGTGGCAGGGAAAAACACCGGGGAGCTGTTTTTT.

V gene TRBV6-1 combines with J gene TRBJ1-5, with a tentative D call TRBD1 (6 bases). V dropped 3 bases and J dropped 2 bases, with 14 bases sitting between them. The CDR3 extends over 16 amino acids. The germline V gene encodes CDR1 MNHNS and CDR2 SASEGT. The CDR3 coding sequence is TGTGCCAGCAGTGATTTGTCAGGGGCCGGCAATCAGCCCCAGCATTTT. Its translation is CASSDLSGAGNQPQHF.